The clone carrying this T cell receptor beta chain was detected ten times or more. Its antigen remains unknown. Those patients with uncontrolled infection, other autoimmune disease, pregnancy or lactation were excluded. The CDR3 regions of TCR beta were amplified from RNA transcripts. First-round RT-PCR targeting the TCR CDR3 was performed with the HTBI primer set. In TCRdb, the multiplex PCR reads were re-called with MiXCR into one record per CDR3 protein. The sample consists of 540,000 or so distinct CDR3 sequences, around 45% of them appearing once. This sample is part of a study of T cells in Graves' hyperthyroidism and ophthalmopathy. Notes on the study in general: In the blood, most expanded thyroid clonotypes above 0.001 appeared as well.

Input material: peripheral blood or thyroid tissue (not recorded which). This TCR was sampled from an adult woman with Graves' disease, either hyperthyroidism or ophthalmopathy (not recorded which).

CDR3 sequence: CARGSWRPLNQPQHF. The CDR3 region has the DNA TGTGCCAGGGGAAGTTGGAGGCCCCTCAATCAGCCCCAGCATTTT. The chain recombines TRBV6-5 with TRBJ1-5; D not resolved. CDR3 size: 15 residues. Trimming removed 9 bases at V and 3 bases at J, with 18 bases between. Germline V gives CDR1 MNHEY, CDR2 SVGAGI.